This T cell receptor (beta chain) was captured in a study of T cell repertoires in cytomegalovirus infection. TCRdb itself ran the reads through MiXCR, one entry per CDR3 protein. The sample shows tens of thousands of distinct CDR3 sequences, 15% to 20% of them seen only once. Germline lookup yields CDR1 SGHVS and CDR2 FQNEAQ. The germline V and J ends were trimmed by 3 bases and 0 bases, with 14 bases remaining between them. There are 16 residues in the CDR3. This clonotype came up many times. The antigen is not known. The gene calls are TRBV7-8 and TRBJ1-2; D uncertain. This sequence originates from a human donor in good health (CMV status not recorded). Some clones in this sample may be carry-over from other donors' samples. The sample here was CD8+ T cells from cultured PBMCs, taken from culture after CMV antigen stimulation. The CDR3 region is CASSLVKDGPNYGYTF. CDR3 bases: TGTGCCAGCAGCTTGGTCAAGGACGGACCTAACTATGGCTACACCTTC.